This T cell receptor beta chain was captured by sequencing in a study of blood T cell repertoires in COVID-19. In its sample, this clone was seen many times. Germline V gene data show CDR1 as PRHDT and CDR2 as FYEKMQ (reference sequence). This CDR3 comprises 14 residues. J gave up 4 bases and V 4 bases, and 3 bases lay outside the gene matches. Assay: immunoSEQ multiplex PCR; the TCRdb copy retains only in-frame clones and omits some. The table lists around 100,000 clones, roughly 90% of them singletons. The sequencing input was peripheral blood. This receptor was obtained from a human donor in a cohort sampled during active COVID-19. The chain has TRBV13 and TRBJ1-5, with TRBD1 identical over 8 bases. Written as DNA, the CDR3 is TGTGCCAGCAGCTCACGACAGGGGAATCAGCCCCAGCATTTT. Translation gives CASSSRQGNQPQHF.